These 19 T cell receptor beta chains were all obtained from the same sample, sequenced in a study of radiotherapy plus CTLA-4 blockade in lung cancer. Profiling relied on immunoSEQ multiplex PCR, and the TCRdb table lists in-frame clones only, not all of them. This table holds about 46,000 clones, approximately 80% found once. The sample was peripheral blood, taken from a patient treated with radiotherapy plus ipilimumab. The receptor source for this set is a human donor with non-small cell lung cancer whose response to radiotherapy plus ipilimumab could not be evaluated.

This CDR3 reads CASSPESRYEQYF. The DNA for the CDR3 is TGCGCCAGCAGCCCTGAGTCCCGTTACGAGCAGTACTTC. The chain employs TRBV5-1 and TRBJ2-7; D remains ambiguous. V was clipped by 4 bases and J by 4 bases, with 12 bases between them. In germline, CDR1 is SGHRS, CDR2 YFSETQ. The CDR3 covers 13 residues. Variable domain in full (rest from reference TRBV5-1 and TRBJ2-7): KAGVTQTPRYLIKTRGQQVTLSCSPISGHRSVSWYQQTPGQGLQFLFEYFSETQRNKGNFPGRFSGRQFSNSRSEMNVSTLELGDSALYLCASSPESRYEQYFGPGTRLTVT.

This chain's CDR3 is CASSQDKTRDRARYTF. Here the CDR3 DNA reads TGCGCCAGCAGCCAGGATAAAACAAGGGACAGGGCGCGCTACACCTTC. The V and J genes are TRBV4-1 and TRBJ1-2, with 9 nucleotides matching TRBD1. J gave up 9 bases and V 3 bases, and 14 bases lay outside the gene matches. Germline CDR1 is MGHRA and CDR2 is YSYEKL. CDR3 length: 16 residues.

The chain has TRBV30 and TRBJ2-3; 9 bases agree with TRBD2. The CDR3 is 15 amino acids. Germline V gene sequence: CDR1 GTSNPN, CDR2 SVGIG (reference sequence). V lost 0 bases to trimming and J lost 4 bases; unmatched junction nucleotides: 5. CDR3 nucleotide sequence: TGTGCCTGGAGTGTCCTTAGCGGGGGTTCAGATACGCAGTATTTT. The encoded protein is CAWSVLSGGSDTQYF.

This sequence joins TRBV19 and TRBJ1-3, with 10 bases lining up with TRBD1. The germline V gene encodes CDR1 LNHDA and CDR2 SQIVND (reference sequence). V lost 10 bases and J lost 0; bases outside the gene matches: 24. The CDR3 has 21 residues. The CDR3 region has the DNA TGTGCCACACTCTTAAGGGACAGGGGTTCTCTGCGATCCCTCTCTGGAAACACCATATATTTT. Protein product: CATLLRDRGSLRSLSGNTIYF.

This clone appeared a few times. The chain couples TRBV7-8 to TRBJ2-7; 9 bases line up with TRBD2. The CDR3 totals 15 residues. CDR1 SGHVS and CDR2 FQNEAQ come from the germline V gene. The V and J ends lost 5 bases and 4 bases, in that order; junction bases with no gene match: 9. CDR3: CASSIIAGERYEQYF. The CDR3 DNA is TGTGCCAGCAGCATTATAGCGGGAGAGAGGTACGAGCAGTACTTC.

V is TRBV27 and J is TRBJ1-5; TRBD1 is a possible D gene (6 bases). This CDR3 region has 17 residues. Germline V gene lookup returns CDR1 MNHEY and CDR2 SMNVEV (reference sequence). V dropped 5 bases and J dropped 0 bases, with 17 bases sitting between them. The CDR3 DNA is TGTGCCAGCAGTCCCTGGGGGGGGGCCTATAGCAATCAGCCCCAGCATTTT. Protein: CASSPWGGAYSNQPQHF.

J is TRBJ1-3 and V is TRBV6-5; D is undetermined. V lost 2 bases, J lost 0 bases, and 5 bases lay in between. Germline CDR1 reads MNHEY; CDR2 reads SVGAGI. The CDR3 has 14 amino acids. The CDR3 nucleotides read TGTGCCAGCAGTTACCAGATCTCTGGAAACACCATATATTTT. As protein: CASSYQISGNTIYF.

V and J are TRBV4-3 and TRBJ2-7; D might be TRBD2 (5 bases). Germline V lookup: CDR1 LGHNA, CDR2 YSLEER. The CDR3 runs to 14 residues. V gave up 5 bases and J gave up 7 bases, with 18 bases separating them. CDR3 bases: TGCGCCAGCAGCGAGGGCCGCGGTACATTTGAGCAGTACTTC. Protein sequence: CASSEGRGTFEQYF.

The chain uses TRBV19 and TRBJ2-7; TRBD2 agrees at 9 bases. The V gene end was trimmed by 2 bases and the J gene end by 6 bases; junction bases not matched to a gene: 8. Germline V CDR1 and CDR2: LNHDA, SQIVND (reference sequence). The CDR3 consists of 15 residues. DNA of the CDR3: TGTGCCAGTAGTATATCCAGCGGGGGGCGACTCGAGCAGTACTTC. It specifies CASSISSGGRLEQYF.

This clone was seen a handful of times. The chain carries TRBV4-1 and TRBJ2-2, with TRBD2 matching 16 bases. After removal of 8 bases from V and 6 bases from J, the junction contained 9 bases not matched to a gene. Germline CDR1 and CDR2: MGHRA and YSYEKL. The CDR3 runs 17 residues. The CDR3 nucleotides read TGCGCCAGCTCAGAAACGGGACTAGCGGGAGGGTCCGGGGAGCTGTTTTTT. Amino acids: CASSETGLAGGSGELFF.

This chain links TRBV28 with TRBJ1-4; no reliable D call. CDR1 MDHEN and CDR2 SYDVKM come from the germline V gene. Trimming took 8 bases from V and 5 from J, leaving 9 bases between them. The CDR3 extends over 12 amino acids. CDR3 in amino acids: CASVRSNEKLFF. As DNA, the CDR3 is TGTGCCAGCGTTCGGTCAAATGAAAAACTGTTTTTT.

The chain carries TRBV6-5 and TRBJ2-5; no firm D call. Germline loops: CDR1 MNHEY, CDR2 SVGAGI. This CDR3 comprises 13 residues. V was cut by 5 bases and J by 7 bases, with 14 bases left in between. CDR3: CASSNRVVGTQYF. The CDR3 DNA reads TGTGCCAGCAGTAACCGGGTCGTCGGGACCCAGTACTTC.

This chain uses TRBV9 with TRBJ2-5; D not certain. The V gene's germline CDR1 is SGDLS and CDR2 YYNGEE. The CDR3 is made up of 14 amino acids. The V and J ends lost 3 bases and 5 bases respectively, with 14 bases between them. CDR3 amino acids: CASSGAAVWETQYF. The CDR3 DNA is TGTGCCAGCAGCGGCGCGGCGGTTTGGGAGACCCAGTACTTC.

The chain uses TRBV6-5 and TRBJ1-6, with D possibly matching TRBD1 (6 bases). CDR1 is MNHEY, CDR2 SVGAGI, per germline. V dropped 2 bases and J dropped 10 bases, with 9 bases sitting between them. The CDR3 is 13 residues long. DNA of the CDR3: TGTGCCAGCAGTTACAAGAGGGGGTCACCCCTCCACTTT. Residues: CASSYKRGSPLHF.

The chain employs TRBV19 and TRBJ1-2; 9 bases agree with TRBD1. The CDR3 covers 15 residues. CDR1 is LNHDA and CDR2 is SQIVND in the germline V gene (reference sequence). V trimming: 7 bases; J trimming: 4 bases; junction bases outside the gene matches: 10. The CDR3 region has the DNA TGTGCCAGTATTCCTCGGACAGGGGCGTTCTATGGCTACACCTTC. Amino acid sequence: CASIPRTGAFYGYTF.

The chain is built from TRBV19 and TRBJ2-1, with 11 bases that match TRBD2. In germline, CDR1 is LNHDA, CDR2 SQIVND (reference sequence). The CDR3 has 17 amino acids. With 0 bases clipped from V and 7 bases from J, the junction kept 8 bases outside the gene matches. The CDR3 protein is CASSIDERLAGGNEQFF. CDR3 DNA: TGTGCCAGTAGTATAGATGAGCGGCTAGCGGGAGGAAATGAGCAGTTCTTC.

V and J are TRBV27 and TRBJ1-3, with D perhaps TRBD1 (5 bases). Between the trimmed V and J ends, which lost 11 bases and 0 bases, there was a span of 26 bases. CDR3 length equals 18 residues. Germline assignment: CDR1 MNHEY and CDR2 SMNVEV (reference sequence). The CDR3 spells CAYVRDFRSSFSGNTIYF. Here the CDR3 DNA reads TGTGCCTATGTACGGGACTTTCGTAGTTCCTTCTCTGGAAACACCATATATTTT.

The chain employs TRBV5-4 and TRBJ2-3, with a possible D match to TRBD1 (6 bases). The CDR3 has 15 amino acids. Trimming removed 4 bases from V and 3 bases from J, with 15 bases in between. Germline V gives CDR1 SGHNT, CDR2 YYREEE (reference sequence). CDR3 bases: TGTGCCAGCAGCCCTCTCCAGGGGCCAACAGATACGCAGTATTTT. Translating it yields CASSPLQGPTDTQYF.

The V and J genes are TRBV6-1 and TRBJ2-7; 7 bases match TRBD1. CDR3 length: 14 residues. V shed 6 bases and J 0 bases; nucleotides not matched to a gene: 5. In germline, CDR1 is MNHNS, CDR2 SASEGT. CDR3 DNA sequence: TGTGCCAGCAGGTGGGGACAGAGCTCCTACGAGCAGTACTTC. This gives the protein CASRWGQSSYEQYF.